Shown below are 25 T cell receptor beta chains from a single sample sequenced in a study of shared clonotypes between healthy human individuals (dated by TCRdb to 2019 to 2021). Library generation was performed with the immunoSEQ multiplex PCR assay. TCRdb limited this immuneACCESS table to in-frame rearrangements with V and J called. A share of clones is missing; checked studies link under half to unresolved V genes, and the rest is unexplained. This sample comprises 2 million to 2.5 million clones, 90% to 95% of them detected only once. Of the sample, more than 0.1% is held by the ten largest clones. Sequenced material: naive CD4+ T cells sorted from blood. Reading the label with the study, this specimen's cell subset or site is: CD45RA+ positively selected. The receptors come from a young man in good health.

J is TRBJ2-1 and V is TRBV2, with 7 bases lining up with TRBD2. The V segment lost 2 bases and the J segment 3 bases; nucleotides outside the gene matches: 7. Germline V gene sequence: CDR1 SNHLY, CDR2 FYNNEI. The CDR3 runs to 16 residues. The CDR3 sequence is CASSENLAEDYNEQFF. CDR3 DNA: TGTGCCAGCAGTGAAAATCTAGCGGAGGACTACAATGAGCAGTTCTTC.

The gene calls are TRBV7-2 and TRBJ2-3, with 8 bases aligning to TRBD2. The CDR3 contains 16 residues. V was pared by 3 bases and J by 1 base, with 6 bases of the junction left unmatched. Germline CDR1 reads SGHTA; CDR2 reads FQGNSA. The CDR3 sequence: CASSLGRRGGTDTQYF. CDR3 coding DNA: TGTGCCAGCAGCTTGGGCCGGCGGGGGGGCACAGATACGCAGTATTTT.

The chain is built from TRBV4-1 and TRBJ1-1, with 9 bases fitting TRBD1. This CDR3 is 15 amino acids long. With V trimmed by 4 bases and J by 6 bases, 9 bases remained unmatched. The germline gives CDR1 MGHRA, CDR2 YSYEKL. In DNA, the CDR3 is TGCGCCAGCAGCCGAAGGACAGGGGAGGGGGCTGAAGCTTTCTTT. It yields the protein CASSRRTGEGAEAFF.

The J gene is TRBJ1-2, the V gene TRBV7-9; 7 bases agree with TRBD1. Germline CDR1 reads SEHNR; CDR2 reads FQNEAQ (reference sequence). CDR3 size: 16 residues. The ends lost 1 base at V and 5 bases at J; junction bases unmatched: 10. CDR3 protein: CASSLGRQGRAYGYTF. CDR3 DNA sequence: TGTGCCAGCAGCTTAGGTCGACAGGGACGGGCGTATGGCTACACCTTC.

Comment on this clone: In the same sample, other DNA sequences code for this CDR3. CDR3 DNA: TGCGCCAGCAGCCCTCGGACAGTGAACACTGAAGCTTTCTTT. Protein product: CASSPRTVNTEAFF. The gene calls are TRBV5-1 and TRBJ1-1; D is possibly TRBD1 (6 bases). Germline CDR1 is SGHRS and CDR2 is YFSETQ. The CDR3 covers 14 residues. With 4 bases removed from V and 0 bases from J, the gap between germline ends came to 10 bases. Drawing the rest from reference TRBV5-1 and TRBJ1-1, the complete variable domain is KAGVTQTPRYLIKTRGQQVTLSCSPISGHRSVSWYQQTPGQGLQFLFEYFSETQRNKGNFPGRFSGRQFSNSRSEMNVSTLELGDSALYLCASSPRTVNTEAFFGQGTRLTVV.

J is TRBJ1-1 and V is TRBV30; TRBD1 is a possible D gene (5 bases). Per the germline V gene, CDR1 is GTSNPN and CDR2 is SVGIG (reference sequence). The CDR3 runs 14 residues. The V and J ends lost 0 bases and 5 bases respectively, with 13 bases between them. CDR3 nucleotides: TGTGCCTGGAGTGTACCTTGGGGGGAGACTGAAGCTTTCTTT. Translated, it gives CAWSVPWGETEAFF.

The V call is TRBV28, the J call TRBJ1-4, with D possibly matching TRBD1 (5 bases). The germline gives CDR1 MDHEN, CDR2 SYDVKM. V was clipped by 4 bases and J by 4 bases, with 13 bases between them. The CDR3 loop spans 15 amino acids. In nucleotides, the CDR3 is TGTGCCAGCAGTTCACCGGGACCTGGTAATGAAAAACTGTTTTTT. This gives the protein CASSSPGPGNEKLFF.

This rearrangement joins TRBV5-4 to TRBJ2-3; 9 bases are a match to TRBD2. Trimming took 5 bases from V and 1 from J; bases not matched to a gene: 14. Germline V gene lookup returns CDR1 SGHNT and CDR2 YYREEE (reference sequence). This CDR3 spans 18 amino acids. CDR3 amino acids: CASSSPGLAGSGTDTQYF. As DNA, the CDR3 is TGTGCCAGCAGTAGCCCGGGACTAGCAGGTTCCGGCACAGATACGCAGTATTTT.

The chain uses TRBV30 and TRBJ1-4, with TRBD1 as a possible D gene (6 bases). The ends were cut back, 3 bases at V and 4 bases at J, with 15 bases in the middle. Germline loops: CDR1 GTSNPN, CDR2 SVGIG (reference sequence). The CDR3 totals 15 residues. The CDR3 nucleotides are TGTGCCTGGAGGAGTTTCGACAGGATTAATGAAAAACTGTTTTTT. Translation gives CAWRSFDRINEKLFF.

The chain links TRBV18 to TRBJ1-5, with no clear D. Germline values: CDR1 KGHSH, CDR2 LQKENI. CDR3 length equals 13 residues. Trimming stripped 2 bases from V and 7 bases from J, with 9 bases between. CDR3 in DNA: TGTGCCAGCTCACCAGGAATGGAGCAGCCCCAGCATTTT. This gives the protein CASSPGMEQPQHF.

The chain combines TRBV5-4 with TRBJ2-2; 9 bases fit TRBD2. J lost 7 bases, V lost 5 bases, and 9 bases had no gene match. Looked up from germline, CDR1 is SGHNT and CDR2 is YYREEE (reference sequence). The length of the CDR3 is 15 residues. DNA for the CDR3: TGTGCCAGCAGTAAGCGGGGGGCCCCCCACGGGGAGCTGTTTTTT. Translation: CASSKRGAPHGELFF.

Points on this clone: Other DNA variants within this sample encode the same CDR3. The CDR3 sequence: CASSRGTGELFF. The CDR3 bases are TGTGCCAGCAGTAGGGGAACCGGGGAGCTGTTTTTT. The chain has TRBV6-5 and TRBJ2-2; possible D gene TRBD1, 5 bases. V was clipped by 5 bases and J by 5 bases, with 6 bases between them. In germline, CDR1 is MNHEY, CDR2 SVGAGI. The CDR3 sequence is 12 residues long.

This clone was seen a single time. This rearrangement joins TRBV30 to TRBJ2-2; no reliable D call. The length of the CDR3 is 15 residues. Germline assignment: CDR1 GTSNPN and CDR2 SVGIG (reference sequence). Trimming left V 3 bases short and J 3 bases short, with 14 bases between. The CDR3 here is CAWRRRPLYTGELFF. The CDR3 DNA reads TGTGCCTGGAGGCGTCGTCCCTTATACACCGGGGAGCTGTTTTTT.

The V and J genes are TRBV11-2 and TRBJ1-3, with D uncertain. The V end was cut by 5 bases, the J end by 0 bases, with 14 bases between. Germline CDR1 SGHAT, CDR2 FQNNGV. CDR3 size: 16 residues. As DNA, the CDR3 is TGTGCCAGCAGCCCAAGCTACAAAGGCTCTGGAAACACCATATATTTT. Translating it yields CASSPSYKGSGNTIYF.

The CDR3 region is CASSLEGGPQHNEQFF. Here the CDR3 DNA reads TGCGCCAGCAGCTTGGAGGGGGGACCCCAACACAATGAGCAGTTCTTC. The J gene is TRBJ2-1, the V gene TRBV5-1, with D perhaps being TRBD1 or TRBD2 (6 bases each). V shed 0 bases and J shed 5 bases, with 15 bases lying between them. CDR1 and CDR2 (germline): SGHRS, YFSETQ. The CDR3 runs to 16 residues.

J is TRBJ2-5 and V is TRBV25-1; D uncertain. The CDR3 contains 15 residues. The V gene's germline CDR1 is MGHDK and CDR2 SYGVNS. The V end was cut by 1 base, the J end by 5 bases, with 14 bases between. The CDR3 coding sequence is TGTGCCAGCAGTGAATTAAGGGCCGGTCTGGAGACCCAGTACTTC. It encodes CASSELRAGLETQYF. Based on the CDR3 plus reference TRBV25-1 and TRBJ2-5, the full variable domain is EADIYQTPRYLVIGTGKKITLECSQTMGHDKMYWYQQDPGMELHLIHYSYGVNSTEKGDLSSESTVSRIRTEHFPLTLESARPSHTSQYLCASSELRAGLETQYFGPGTRLLVL.

This chain links TRBV10-3 with TRBJ1-2; weak D call: TRBD1 (6 bases). CDR1 ENHRY and CDR2 SYGVKD come from the germline V gene. The ends were cut back, 11 bases at V and 3 bases at J, with 16 bases in the middle. This CDR3 is 13 amino acids long. The DNA for the CDR3 is TGTGCCCTGACGCCGGGGGGCGACTATGGCTACACCTTC. Protein product: CALTPGGDYGYTF.

The chain has TRBV28 and TRBJ1-5, with D tentatively TRBD1 (6 bases). The CDR3 totals 12 residues. V was clipped by 6 bases and J by 6 bases, with 9 bases between them. Germline V gives CDR1 MDHEN, CDR2 SYDVKM. The CDR3 spells CASRGAAQPQHF. CDR3 nucleotide sequence: TGTGCCAGCAGGGGGGCAGCTCAGCCCCAGCATTTT.

This clone was seen a single time. The chain recombines TRBV10-2 with TRBJ1-6; D possibly corresponds to TRBD1 (5 bases). The length of the CDR3 is 13 residues. V was cut by 5 bases and J by 7 bases, with 9 bases left in between. Germline V gene sequence: CDR1 WSHSY, CDR2 SAAADI. The CDR3 reads CASSWDPNSPLHF. DNA of the CDR3: TGCGCCAGCAGTTGGGACCCGAATTCACCCCTCCACTTT.

This chain links TRBV9 with TRBJ1-5; TRBD1 aligns across 8 bases. V trimming: 3 bases; J trimming: 6 bases; junction bases outside the gene matches: 5. This CDR3 has 14 amino acids. Germline V gene lookup returns CDR1 SGDLS and CDR2 YYNGEE. DNA for the CDR3: TGTGCCAGCAGCGCTACACAGGGGGGTCAGCCCCAGCATTTT. Translation: CASSATQGGQPQHF.

Here the CDR3 DNA reads TGTGCCTGGAGTGGAACGCGACTACTAGCCCACTACGAGCAGTACTTC. Translating gives CAWSGTRLLAHYEQYF. The genes are TRBV30 and TRBJ2-5, with a weak D call TRBD2 (6 bases). The end of the DNA aligns better with TRBJ2-7, so the J call may be wrong. CDR1 GTSNPN and CDR2 SVGIG come from the germline V gene (reference sequence). This CDR3 has 16 residues.

This chain links TRBV27 with TRBJ1-2, with unresolved D. Per the germline V gene, CDR1 is MNHEY and CDR2 is SMNVEV (reference sequence). The CDR3 is 15 amino acids. Trimming took off 2 bases at V and 0 bases at J, with 10 bases between the two ends. The DNA for the CDR3 is TGTGCCAGCAGTTTAGCTTCAAACCCTAACTATGGCTACACCTTC. It encodes CASSLASNPNYGYTF.

V and J are TRBV11-2 and TRBJ2-3; the D gene is possibly TRBD2 (6 bases). CDR1 and CDR2 (germline): SGHAT, FQNNGV. Deletions cut 5 bases from V and 2 bases from J, with 11 bases between. The CDR3 contains 14 residues. CDR3 loop: CASSLRDHTDTQYF. The CDR3, as DNA: TGTGCCAGCAGCCTGCGGGACCACACAGATACGCAGTATTTT.

The chain joins TRBV7-2 to TRBJ2-5; the match to TRBD1 covers 8 bases. Germline V lookup: CDR1 SGHTA, CDR2 FQGNSA. After removal of 5 bases from V and 1 base from J, the junction contained 3 bases not matched to a gene. The CDR3 covers 14 residues. CDR3 DNA sequence: TGTGCCAGCAGCGCTACAGGGGGCCAAGAGACCCAGTACTTC. Translation: CASSATGGQETQYF.

V usage is TRBV7-2 and J usage is TRBJ1-6, with TRBD1 matching 8 bases. CDR1 and CDR2 from the germline V gene are SGHTA and FQGNSA. After removal of 4 bases from V and 10 bases from J, the junction contained 9 bases not matched to a gene. There are 15 residues in the CDR3. CDR3: CASSSTGGSWSPLHF. The CDR3 bases are TGTGCCAGCAGCTCTACAGGGGGTTCTTGGTCACCCCTCCACTTT.